The T cell receptor beta chain described here comes from a study of glioma-infiltrating T cells after dendritic cell vaccination listed by TCRdb under 2016. General notes on the study: Of the approximately 15 glioblastoma patients in the cohort, all drawn from Phase I and II dendritic cell vaccination trials, 9 were newly diagnosed and 6 had recurrent disease. Between 2003 and 2012, patients were given autologous tumor lysate-pulsed dendritic cell vaccination. The vaccine was prepared from monocyte-derived dendritic cells that were cultured for 6 to 7 days with IL-4 and GM-CSF and then pulsed overnight with autologous tumor lysate. Three intradermal dendritic cell vaccine injections were administered to patients at biweekly intervals in the arm below the axilla. Tumor-infiltrating lymphocyte content was quantified and tumor and blood repertoires were compared in dendritic cell-vaccinated glioblastoma patients by deep sequencing of TCR beta CDR3 regions. Survival after dendritic cell vaccination was correlated with TCR sequencing metrics, including TIL content and tumor-blood repertoire overlap. On the study overall, not on this receptor specifically: The response model built on TCR overlap across three groups was characterized as speculative, with prospective validation still needed. The cohort was small and heterogeneous, few patients had complete blood and tumor sets, and even fewer had initial-recurrent tumor pairs. No direct relationship between TCR clonality and survival was found, suggesting that a diverse polyclonal response may matter. After dendritic cell vaccination, a higher estimated pretreatment TIL content predicted longer time to progression and overall survival.

According to the study, the label for this sample's time point signals: after dendritic cell vaccination, including at tumor progression/relapse. Selection of patients required sufficient residual fresh-frozen tumor tissue and over two years of available survival data. Although molecular status otherwise differed among the glioblastoma patients, no patient had an isocitrate dehydrogenase mutation. PBMC collection took place before vaccination, two weeks after the third vaccination, and at tumor progression if progression occurred. Genomic DNA was extracted with the Qiagen DNeasy Blood extraction Kit. Taken from the germline V gene, the CDR1 and CDR2 loops are LGHNA and YSLEER. At the junction V is shortened by 0 bases and J by 0 bases; bases outside the gene matches: 5. Spanning cysteine to phenylalanine, the CDR3 consists of 16 amino acids. The CDR3 DNA has 48 bases and is translated from base 1.

Comments on this clone: There is no known antigen for this receptor. No much larger clone is present one base from it, and per-base qualities are unavailable.

The immunoSEQ assay amplified TCRB CDR3 regions from about 2 micrograms of genomic DNA, or from all available DNA when less than that amount was available. The multiplex PCR relied on 60 forward primers for TCR V beta segments and 13 reverse primers for J beta segments. To estimate reads per starting template, synthetic control templates were spiked into each sample at limiting dilution. The Illumina HiSeq System generated sequencing reads of 87 bp. In the paper's pipeline: To remove PCR and sequencing errors, closely related sequences were merged with a nearest neighbor algorithm. TCR overlap was measured as the percentage of unique tumor TCR beta sequences that were also present in the peripheral blood of the same patient. Imported from immuneACCESS, the table was reduced by TCRdb to in-frame sequences with V and J called. These copies leave out some clones; in studies compared against another copy, an unresolved V gene accounts for under half, and the cause of the remainder is not known. That table gives V, J and clone size, and the DNA gave D and trimming. The sample table holds around 78,000 clones, of which around nine tenths were seen once. Of the sample, 2% to 2.5% falls within the top ten clones.

This TCR was recovered from a human donor with glioblastoma. The sequence is built from TRBV4-3 and TRBJ2-7; TRBD2 lines up with 7 middle nucleotides. The sequenced sample was blood, obtained after dendritic cell vaccination. The nucleotide sequence is TGCGCCAGCAGCCAAGACGCCACTAGCGACTCCTACGAGCAGTACTTC. Translation gives CASSQDATSDSYEQYF.